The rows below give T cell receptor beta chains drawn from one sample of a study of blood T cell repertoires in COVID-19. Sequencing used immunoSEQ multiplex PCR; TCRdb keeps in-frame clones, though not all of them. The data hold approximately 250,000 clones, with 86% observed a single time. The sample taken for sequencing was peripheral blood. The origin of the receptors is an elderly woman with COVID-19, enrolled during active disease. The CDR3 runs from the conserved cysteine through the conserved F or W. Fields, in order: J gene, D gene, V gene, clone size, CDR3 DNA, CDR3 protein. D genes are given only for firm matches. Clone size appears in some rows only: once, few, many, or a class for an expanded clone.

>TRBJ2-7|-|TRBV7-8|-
TGTGCCAGCAGCGCCGTTGCGGGTGTATACGAGCAGTACTTC
CASSAVAGVYEQYF
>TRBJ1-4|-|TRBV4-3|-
TGCGCCAGCCGAGGGGGGGTTAATGAAAAACTGTTTTTT
CASRGGVNEKLFF
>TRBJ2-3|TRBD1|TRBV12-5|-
TGTGCTACAAGCAGGGGGCCCCGAGGAGATACGCAGTATTTT
CATSRGPRGDTQYF
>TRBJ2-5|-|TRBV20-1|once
TGCAGTGCTAGTTCCGGGGTAGGGCTAGGAGGTGGGCAAGAGACCCAGTACTTC
CSASSGVGLGGGQETQYF
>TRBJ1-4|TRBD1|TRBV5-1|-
TGCGCCAGCAGCATTCCCACAGGGGGCCTGAATGAAAAACTGTTTTTT
CASSIPTGGLNEKLFF
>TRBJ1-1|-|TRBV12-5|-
TGTGCTAGTGGTTTTACGGACAGGAACACTGAAGCTTTCTTT
CASGFTDRNTEAFF
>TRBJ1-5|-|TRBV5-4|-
TGTGCCAGCAGCATCGGAGCTAATCAGCCCCAGCATTTT
CASSIGANQPQHF
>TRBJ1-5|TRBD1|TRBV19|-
TGTGCCAGTAGTACGACAGGGGACAATCAGCCCCAGCATTTT
CASSTTGDNQPQHF
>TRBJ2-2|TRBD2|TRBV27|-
TGTGCCAGCAGTTTATTTGGTAGCGGGAGATACTACACCGGGGAGCTGTTTTTT
CASSLFGSGRYYTGELFF
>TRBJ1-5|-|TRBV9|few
TGTGCCAGCAGCGCTGGGGGAGGGCGGGGTCAGCCCCAGCATTTT
CASSAGGGRGQPQHF
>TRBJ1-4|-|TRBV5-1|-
TGCGCCAGCAGCTTACAGGGCGCATTGGATGAAAAACTGTTTTTT
CASSLQGALDEKLFF
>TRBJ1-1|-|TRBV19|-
TGTGCCAGTAGCCGGCAGGGATCCCTTGAAGCTTTCTTT
CASSRQGSLEAFF
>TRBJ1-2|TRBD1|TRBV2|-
TGTGCCAGCAGTGATCAGGGGGCAGTGTATGGCTACACCTTC
CASSDQGAVYGYTF
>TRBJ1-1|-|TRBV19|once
TGTGCCAGTAGGAACGGACTGGCCGAAGCTTTCTTT
CASRNGLAEAFF
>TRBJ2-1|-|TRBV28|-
TGTGCCAGCAGTTACACAGAAAACTCCTACAATGAGCAGTTCTTC
CASSYTENSYNEQFF
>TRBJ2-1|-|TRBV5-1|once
TGCGCCAGCAGCTTGGAGGGGACCTACAATGAGCAGTTCTTC
CASSLEGTYNEQFF
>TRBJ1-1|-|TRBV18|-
TGTGCCAGCTCGTGGCGGGTTTCCCCTGAAGCTTTCTTT
CASSWRVSPEAFF
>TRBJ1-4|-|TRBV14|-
TGTGCCAGCAGCCGGGGGCTTAATGAAAAACTGTTTTTT
CASSRGLNEKLFF
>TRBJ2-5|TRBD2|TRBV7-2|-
TGTGCCAGCAGCTTAGCGAGTAGCGGGGGGGCCTCAGAAGAGACCCAGTACTTC
CASSLASSGGASEETQYF
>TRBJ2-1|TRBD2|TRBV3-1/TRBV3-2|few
TGTGCCAGCAGACTTGGACTAGCGGACCACAATGAGCAGTTCTTC
CASRLGLADHNEQFF
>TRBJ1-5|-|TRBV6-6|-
TGTGCCAGCAGTTCGCAGGGAAATCAGCCCCAGCATTTT
CASSSQGNQPQHF
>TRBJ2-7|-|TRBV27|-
TGTGCCAGCAGTTTATCATGGCCTCCCGGGGCCTACGAGCAGTACTTC
CASSLSWPPGAYEQYF
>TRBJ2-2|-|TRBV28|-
TGTGCCAGCATGGGGGGATCGGGCACCGGGGAGCTGTTTTTT
CASMGGSGTGELFF
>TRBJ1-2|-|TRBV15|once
TGTGCCACCAGCAGCGGGAGCCTCTATGGCTACACCTTC
CATSSGSLYGYTF
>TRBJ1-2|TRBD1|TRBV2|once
TGTGCCAGCAGCGGGGACAGCTCCTATGGCTACACCTTC
CASSGDSSYGYTF
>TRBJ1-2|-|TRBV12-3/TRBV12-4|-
TGTGCCAGCAGTTTAGACAGCCGATATGGCTACACCTTC
CASSLDSRYGYTF
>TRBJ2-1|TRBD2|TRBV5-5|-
TGTGCCAGCAGCAAACAAACTAGCGGGGGGGCCAATGAGCAGTTCTTC
CASSKQTSGGANEQFF
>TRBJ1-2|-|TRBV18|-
TGTGCCAGCTCACCACCTTTAACAGGGACCCTGGGGGGCTACACCTTC
CASSPPLTGTLGGYTF
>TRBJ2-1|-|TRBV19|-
TGTGCCAGTAGTATTGTTGGGGGCCACAATGAGCAGTTCTTC
CASSIVGGHNEQFF
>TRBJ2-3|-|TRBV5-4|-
TGTGCCAGCAGCTTGCCAGGCACCAAAGATACGCAGTATTTT
CASSLPGTKDTQYF
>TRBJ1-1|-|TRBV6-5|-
TGTGCCAGCAGTTACCCCACCGGCGGGGGCAACACTGAAGCTTTCTTT
CASSYPTGGGNTEAFF
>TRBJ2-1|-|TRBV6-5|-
TGTGCCAGCAGTCAACTCCTCAATGAGCAGTTCTTC
CASSQLLNEQFF
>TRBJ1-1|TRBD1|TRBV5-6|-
TGTGCCAGCAGATACAGGGGCGCGAACACTGAAGCTTTCTTT
CASRYRGANTEAFF
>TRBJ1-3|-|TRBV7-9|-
TGTGCCAGCAGTGGTAGTCGCGGGCCTGGAAACACCATATATTTT
CASSGSRGPGNTIYF
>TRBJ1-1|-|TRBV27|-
TGTGCCAGCACCGTCGACAGGATGAACACTGAAGCTTTCTTT
CASTVDRMNTEAFF
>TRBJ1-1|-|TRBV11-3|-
TGTGCCAGCAGCAGACTTGGAGCGAACACTGAAGCTTTCTTT
CASSRLGANTEAFF
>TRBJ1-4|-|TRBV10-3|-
TGTGCCATCAGTGAGGGACAATCTAATGAAAAACTGTTTTTT
CAISEGQSNEKLFF
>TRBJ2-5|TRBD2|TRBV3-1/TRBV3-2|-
TGTGCCACTAGCGGGGGGGCCTGGGTCAAGGAGACCCAGTACTTC
CATSGGAWVKETQYF
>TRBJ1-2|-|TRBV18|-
TGTGCCAGCTCACCGCCGGGATCCCCATATGGCTACACCTTC
CASSPPGSPYGYTF
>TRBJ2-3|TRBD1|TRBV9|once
TGTGCCAGCAGCAGACAGGGAAGTTTCGATACGCAGTATTTT
CASSRQGSFDTQYF
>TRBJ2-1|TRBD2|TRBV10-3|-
TGTGCCATCAGTGTGGGCGGGGGGGCTTACAATGAGCAGTTCTTC
CAISVGGGAYNEQFF
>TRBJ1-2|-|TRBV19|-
TGTGCCAGTAGAGCACAGGGTGGAAACTATGGCTACACCTTC
CASRAQGGNYGYTF
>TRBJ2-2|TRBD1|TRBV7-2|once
TGTGCCAGCAGCCCCCGGCCGGGACAGGGATCGAACACCGGGGAGCTGTTTTTT
CASSPRPGQGSNTGELFF
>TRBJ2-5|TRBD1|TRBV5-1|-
TGCGCCAGCAGCTTGGGAGGGGGCGGAGAGACCCAGTACTTC
CASSLGGGGETQYF
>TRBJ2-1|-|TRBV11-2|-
TGTGCCAGCAGCATACAAGTATACAATGAGCAGTTCTTC
CASSIQVYNEQFF
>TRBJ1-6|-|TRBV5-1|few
TGCGCCAGCAGTTTCCGGGGGGGTGATAATTCACCCCTCCACTTT
CASSFRGGDNSPLHF